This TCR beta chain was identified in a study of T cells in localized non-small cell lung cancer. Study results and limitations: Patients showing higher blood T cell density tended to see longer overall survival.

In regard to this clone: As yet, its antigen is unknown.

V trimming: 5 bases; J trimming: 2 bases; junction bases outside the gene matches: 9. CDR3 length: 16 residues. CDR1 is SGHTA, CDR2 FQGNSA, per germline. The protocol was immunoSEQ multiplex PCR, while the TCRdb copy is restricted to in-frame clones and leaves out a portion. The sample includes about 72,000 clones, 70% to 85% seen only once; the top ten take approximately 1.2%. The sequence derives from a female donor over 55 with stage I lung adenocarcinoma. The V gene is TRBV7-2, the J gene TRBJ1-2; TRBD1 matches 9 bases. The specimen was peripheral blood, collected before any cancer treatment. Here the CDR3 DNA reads TGTGCCAGCAGCCTCGCCCGGGACAGGGTCAACTATGGCTACACCTTC. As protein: CASSLARDRVNYGYTF.